Presented here are 14 T cell receptor beta chains from one specimen sequenced in a study of graft-versus-host responses after intestinal transplantation. The table came from immunoSEQ multiplex PCR; TCRdb's copy has only in-frame clones and leaves some out. The sample consists of 50,000 to 75,000 clones, around 93% of them appearing once. Which antigens these TCRs recognize remains unknown. The sequenced sample was unstimulated CD4+ T cells sorted from spleen or lymph node cells, obtained before transplant. The receptors were sampled from a human donor who was the organ donor for an intestinal transplant.

This clone was seen just once. This chain uses TRBV7-2 with TRBJ1-1; 11 bases match TRBD1. The CDR3 has 14 amino acids. Germline V gives CDR1 SGHTA, CDR2 FQGNSA. V lost 5 bases and J lost 3; bases outside the gene matches: 2. CDR3 sequence (DNA): TGTGCCAGCAGCAAGGACAGGGGGCACACTGAAGCTTTCTTT. Its protein is CASSKDRGHTEAFF.

J is TRBJ1-2 and V is TRBV11-3; unclear D gene. Trimming removed 5 bases at V and 6 bases at J, with 10 bases between. This CDR3 is built from 12 residues. Germline V gives CDR1 SGHNT, CDR2 YENEEA. The DNA of the CDR3 is TGTGCCAGCAGCCGACCCCGCAATGGCTACACCTTC. Its translation is CASSRPRNGYTF.

This clone appeared a few times. The genes are TRBV7-2 and TRBJ2-2; a possible D gene is TRBD1 (5 bases). Deletions cut 6 bases from V and 1 base from J, with 9 bases between. CDR3 length: 14 amino acids. Germline CDR1 and CDR2: SGHTA and FQGNSA. This CDR3 reads CASRLTENTGELFF. The CDR3 DNA reads as TGTGCCAGCAGACTGACAGAGAACACCGGGGAGCTGTTTTTT.

The chain couples TRBV7-2 to TRBJ2-1; 11 nucleotides match TRBD2. The J segment lost 15 bases and the V segment lost 5 bases, leaving 12 bases of the junction unmatched. From germline, CDR1 is SGHTA and CDR2 FQGNSA. The CDR3 has 14 residues. CDR3 DNA: TGTGCCAGCAGCCCGACTAGCGGGGATCCCCATGGGTTCTTC. This gives the protein CASSPTSGDPHGFF.

The count of this clone is one. The V and J genes are TRBV20-1 and TRBJ1-2; unclear D gene. The CDR3 is 10 amino acids. Trimming removed 3 bases from V and 3 bases from J, with 2 bases in between. Germline V gene data show CDR1 as DFQATT and CDR2 as SNEGSKA (reference sequence). The CDR3 loop reads CSASDYGYTF. DNA of the CDR3: TGCAGTGCTAGCGACTATGGCTACACCTTC.

V gene TRBV7-2 combines with J gene TRBJ1-1, with D possibly matching TRBD1 (5 bases). The CDR3 length is 16 residues. The V gene lost 0 bases and the J gene lost 1 base, with 12 bases spanning the gap. Per germline, CDR1 SGHTA and CDR2 FQGNSA. DNA of the CDR3: TGTGCCAGCAGCTTAGCGGCAGGGTGGGCGAACACTGAAGCTTTCTTT. It specifies CASSLAAGWANTEAFF.

The J gene is TRBJ1-1, the V gene TRBV11-2, with D hard to call. Germline CDR1 SGHAT, CDR2 FQNNGV. The CDR3 contains 14 residues. Trimming took 3 bases from V and 0 from J, leaving 8 bases between them. As DNA, the CDR3 is TGTGCCAGCAGCTTGGGCCTCTTGAACACTGAAGCTTTCTTT. It yields the protein CASSLGLLNTEAFF.

The gene calls are TRBV4-3 and TRBJ2-7; 12 bases line up with TRBD2. V was pared by 1 base and J by 2 bases, with 3 bases of the junction left unmatched. CDR1 and CDR2 (germline): LGHNA, YSLEER. The CDR3 runs 16 residues. In DNA, the CDR3 is TGCGCCAGCAGCCAAGCGACTAGCGGGGGCCCCTACGAGCAGTACTTC. Protein product: CASSQATSGGPYEQYF.

The chain employs TRBV18 and TRBJ2-3; no clear D. V was trimmed by 3 bases and J by 3 bases, leaving 10 bases between them. The CDR3 is made up of 14 amino acids. Germline-derived CDR1 and CDR2 are KGHSH and LQKENI. CDR3 in amino acids: CASSPNGVTDTQYF. The CDR3 DNA reads as TGTGCCAGCTCACCTAATGGGGTGACAGATACGCAGTATTTT.

This clone has more than one count but fewer than ten. This chain connects TRBV10-3 to TRBJ2-1, with 13 bases matching TRBD2. With V trimmed by 7 bases and J by 9 bases, 9 bases remained unmatched. This CDR3 is 15 amino acids long. CDR1 and CDR2 (germline): ENHRY, SYGVKD. CDR3 loop: CAIKGGTSGVREQFF. CDR3 DNA: TGTGCCATCAAAGGTGGGACTAGCGGGGTTCGTGAGCAGTTCTTC.

As regards this clone: The junction shows a germline mismatch at one end, possibly a read error. V and J are TRBV6-5 and TRBJ2-5, with D unresolved. Germline CDR1 is MNHEY and CDR2 is SVGAGI. This CDR3 region has 16 residues. Here the CDR3 reads CASIYARWALQETQYF. CDR3 sequence (DNA): TGTGCCAGCATTTACGCAAGATGGGCCCTCCAAGAGACCCAGTACTTC.

The V and J genes are TRBV4-3 and TRBJ2-1; 7 bases match TRBD2. Per germline, CDR1 LGHNA and CDR2 YSLEER. CDR3 length: 17 amino acids. The junction had 10 bases not matched to a gene; V was cut back by 1 base and J by 4 bases. The CDR3 DNA sequence: TGCGCCAGCAGCCAAGCGGTGGGAGCGGGGAGATACAATGAGCAGTTCTTC. Amino acid sequence: CASSQAVGAGRYNEQFF.

The V call is TRBV7-3, the J call TRBJ2-5, with TRBD2 matching over 14 bases. This CDR3 comprises 17 residues. The ends lost 2 bases at V and 2 bases at J; junction bases unmatched: 4. CDR1 is SGHTA, CDR2 FQGTGA, per germline. In nucleotides, the CDR3 is TGTGCCAGCAGCTTATGGACTAGCGGGGGGCCTCAAGAGACCCAGTACTTC. This encodes CASSLWTSGGPQETQYF.

The genes are TRBV30 and TRBJ1-6, with D uncertain. Germline values: CDR1 GTSNPN, CDR2 SVGIG (reference sequence). V dropped 5 bases and J dropped 0 bases, with 5 bases sitting between them. This CDR3 has 13 amino acids. CDR3 sequence (DNA): TGTGCCTGGGAGCTCTCCTATAATTCACCCCTCCACTTT. Translating it yields CAWELSYNSPLHF.